These 28 T cell receptor beta chains were sequenced from one sample in a study of blood T cell repertoires in COVID-19. The table came from immunoSEQ multiplex PCR; TCRdb's copy has only in-frame clones and leaves some out. The sample shows approximately 210,000 clones, more than 75% of them seen only once. Sequencing was done on a sample of peripheral blood. The receptor source for this set is a man aged 40-49 years with active or convalescent COVID-19.

The chain is built from TRBV7-9 and TRBJ2-1, with 7 bases identical to TRBD2. This CDR3 region has 17 residues. Per germline, CDR1 SEHNR and CDR2 FQNEAQ (reference sequence). V lost 2 bases, J lost 5 bases, and 12 bases stayed unmatched. The CDR3 region is CASSLPSSGKNNNEQFF. In DNA, the CDR3 is TGTGCCAGCAGCTTACCTTCGAGCGGGAAAAATAACAATGAGCAGTTCTTC.

The sample holds a few counts of this clone. The chain has TRBV28 and TRBJ2-7; D ambiguous. The CDR3 has 14 amino acids. In germline, CDR1 is MDHEN, CDR2 SYDVKM. V was pared by 5 bases and J by 2 bases, with 13 bases between. CDR3: CASSTPRSPYEQYF. Here the CDR3 DNA reads TGTGCCAGCAGTACCCCGAGAAGCCCCTACGAGCAGTACTTC.

The chain couples TRBV18 to TRBJ2-1; 11 bases map to TRBD2. This CDR3 contains 15 residues. Germline CDR1 is KGHSH and CDR2 is LQKENI. The junction had 5 bases not matched to a gene; V was cut back by 5 bases and J by 5 bases. CDR3 residues: CASSTSGGTNNEQFF. As DNA, the CDR3 is TGTGCCAGCTCAACTAGCGGGGGTACTAACAATGAGCAGTTCTTC. Together with reference TRBV18 and TRBJ2-1, the CDR3 gives the full variable domain: NAGVMQNPRHLVRRRGQEARLRCSPMKGHSHVYWYRQLPEEGLKFMVYLQKENIIDESGMPKERFSAEFPKEGPSILRIQQVVRGDSAAYFCASSTSGGTNNEQFFGPGTRLTVL.

The chain recombines TRBV9 with TRBJ2-1; TRBD2 aligns across 7 bases. The germline V gene has CDR1 SGDLS and CDR2 YYNGEE. The J segment lost 9 bases and the V segment lost 4 bases, leaving 4 bases of the junction unmatched. The CDR3 covers 12 residues. The CDR3 bases are TGTGCCAGCAGCTGGGGGGGTGTTGAGCAGTTCTTC. Its protein product is CASSWGGVEQFF.

The chain carries TRBV2 and TRBJ2-7; D is uncertain. V lost 3 bases, J lost 0 bases, and 9 bases lay in between. CDR1 and CDR2 (germline): SNHLY, FYNNEI. The CDR3 spans 14 residues. CDR3 DNA sequence: TGTGCCAGCAGTGAGCGGTCGAGCTCCTACGAGCAGTACTTC. As protein: CASSERSSSYEQYF.

This chain uses TRBV14 with TRBJ1-6; D remains unclear. The ends were cut back, 0 bases at V and 4 bases at J, with 4 bases in the middle. The CDR3 consists of 14 residues. Germline CDR1 is SGHDN and CDR2 is FVKESK. The CDR3 spells CASSQERYNSPLHF. The CDR3 nucleotides read TGTGCCAGCAGCCAAGAGAGGTATAATTCACCCCTCCACTTT. Filled out from reference TRBV14 and TRBJ1-6, the complete variable domain reads EAGVTQFPSHSVIEKGQTVTLRCDPISGHDNLYWYRRVMGKEIKFLLHFVKESKQDESGMPNNRFLAERTGGTYSTLKVQPAELEDSGVYFCASSQERYNSPLHFGNGTRLTVT.

The gene calls are TRBV27 and TRBJ1-6; D is perhaps TRBD1 (5 bases). The V gene's germline CDR1 is MNHEY and CDR2 SMNVEV (reference sequence). This CDR3 region has 17 residues. V dropped 3 bases and J dropped 0 bases, with 12 bases sitting between them. The CDR3 bases are TGTGCCAGCAGTTTCCGACCACAGGCCTCCTATAATTCACCCCTCCACTTT. Its protein is CASSFRPQASYNSPLHF.

The rearrangement links TRBV6-6 to TRBJ2-7; TRBD1 matches 8 bases. V lost 10 bases to trimming and J lost 3 bases; unmatched junction nucleotides: 14. This CDR3 has 15 residues. The germline CDR1 and CDR2 sequences are MNHNY and SVGAGI (reference sequence). This chain's CDR3 is CATTITQGAFYEQYF. CDR3 nucleotide sequence: TGTGCCACAACGATAACCCAGGGGGCTTTCTACGAGCAGTACTTC.

This clone has a handful of counts. J is TRBJ1-6 and V is TRBV25-1, with D unresolved. The CDR3 is 17 residues long. Trimming pared 3 bases from V and 0 bases from J, leaving 12 bases between. In germline, CDR1 is MGHDK, CDR2 SYGVNS. This chain's CDR3 is CASSERTGSSYNSPLHF. The CDR3 nucleotides are TGTGCCAGCAGTGAGAGGACGGGGAGCTCCTATAATTCACCCCTCCACTTT.

The chain links TRBV5-1 to TRBJ2-5, with TRBD1 as a possible D gene (5 bases). The V end lost 1 base, the J end lost 4 bases, and 11 bases lay between the germline ends. Germline CDR1 and CDR2: SGHRS and YFSETQ. The CDR3 has 14 residues. CDR3 in amino acids: CASSLSQGVETQYF. The CDR3 DNA is TGCGCCAGCAGCTTGAGTCAGGGCGTAGAGACCCAGTACTTC.

The rearrangement uses TRBV27 and TRBJ1-2; TRBD1 matches 7 bases. Germline trimming cut 4 bases from V and 4 bases from J; bases unmatched to any gene: 6. Germline V gene lookup returns CDR1 MNHEY and CDR2 SMNVEV (reference sequence). The CDR3 consists of 14 residues. The CDR3 sequence: CASSSTGRFYGYTF. The CDR3 DNA is TGTGCCAGCAGTTCGACAGGGCGATTCTATGGCTACACCTTC.

The V and J genes are TRBV5-5 and TRBJ1-3, with 8 bases identical to TRBD1. V shed 4 bases, J shed 1 base, and the junction held 7 bases outside the gene matches. The CDR3 loop spans 16 amino acids. The germline V gene has CDR1 SGHKS and CDR2 YYEKEE (reference sequence). The CDR3 region has the DNA TGTGCCAGCAGCCCCCCCAGGACAGGGTCTGGAAACACCATATATTTT. As protein: CASSPPRTGSGNTIYF.

The chain combines TRBV20-1 with TRBJ1-2, with D uncertain. CDR3 length: 11 residues. Germline assignment: CDR1 DFQATT and CDR2 SNEGSKA (reference sequence). The V and J ends lost 1 base and 3 bases respectively, with 3 bases between them. The CDR3 spells CSARADYGYTF. Here the CDR3 DNA reads TGCAGTGCTAGAGCGGACTATGGCTACACCTTC.

V gene TRBV27 combines with J gene TRBJ1-5, with D possibly being TRBD1 (5 bases). The CDR3 spans 14 residues. Germline values: CDR1 MNHEY, CDR2 SMNVEV (reference sequence). Trimming removed 6 bases from V and 8 bases from J, with 17 bases in between. The CDR3 sequence is CASSPGRRGEPQHF. The CDR3 nucleotides are TGTGCCAGCAGCCCAGGGCGCCGCGGGGAGCCCCAGCATTTT.

This clone has just one count. The chain combines TRBV6-6 with TRBJ1-1; D remains ambiguous. The CDR3 loop spans 14 amino acids. Between the trimmed V and J ends, which lost 2 bases and 5 bases, there was a span of 12 bases. Germline assignment: CDR1 MNHNY and CDR2 SVGAGI (reference sequence). The CDR3 DNA reads TGTGCCAGCAGTTACATCCAAGGGAGTACTGAAGCTTTCTTT. Its protein is CASSYIQGSTEAFF.

This chain connects TRBV19 to TRBJ1-2; no clear D. V was shortened by 1 base and J by 0 bases, with 15 bases between the two germline ends. Germline-derived CDR1 and CDR2 are LNHDA and SQIVND (reference sequence). The CDR3 spans 17 residues. Written as DNA, the CDR3 is TGTGCCAGTAGTATAGTGGTCGGATCCCTAGCTAACTATGGCTACACCTTC. This sequence encodes CASSIVVGSLANYGYTF.

The rearrangement joins TRBV19 to TRBJ2-7; 7 positions match TRBD2. Germline V CDR1 and CDR2: LNHDA, SQIVND (reference sequence). The CDR3 covers 14 residues. Losses at the gene ends were 3 bases for V and 5 bases for J; bases not matched to a gene: 7. DNA of the CDR3: TGTGCCAGTAGTATTTATCCGGCGGGAGACGAGCAGTACTTC. This gives the protein CASSIYPAGDEQYF.

The chain has TRBV5-1 and TRBJ1-1; no clear D gene. The germline V gene encodes CDR1 SGHRS and CDR2 YFSETQ. There are 14 residues in the CDR3. V lost 4 bases, J lost 1 base, and 11 bases lay in between. The CDR3 DNA reads TGCGCCAGCAGCCCCAACCAACAGAACACTGAAGCTTTCTTT. Its protein product is CASSPNQQNTEAFF.

The J gene is TRBJ2-7, the V gene TRBV28; 11 bases are a match to TRBD1. After removal of 3 bases from V and 0 bases from J, the junction contained 1 base not matched to a gene. The CDR3 is 15 residues long. Looked up from germline, CDR1 is MDHEN and CDR2 is SYDVKM. CDR3: CASSLDRGLSYEQYF. In nucleotides, the CDR3 is TGTGCCAGCAGTTTGGACAGGGGGCTCTCCTACGAGCAGTACTTC.

The genes are TRBV7-3 and TRBJ2-3, with 7 bases identical to TRBD1. The CDR3 loop spans 16 amino acids. Germline-derived CDR1 and CDR2 are SGHTA and FQGTGA. Germline trimming cut 5 bases from V and 0 bases from J; bases unmatched to any gene: 8. CDR3 in amino acids: CASSPAPTGSTDTQYF. The CDR3 DNA is TGTGCCAGCAGCCCAGCCCCGACAGGGAGCACAGATACGCAGTATTTT.

The chain combines TRBV4-1 with TRBJ2-3; 11 bases map to TRBD2. The ends lost 4 bases at V and 14 bases at J; junction bases unmatched: 5. The CDR3 is made up of 12 amino acids. The germline V gene has CDR1 MGHRA and CDR2 YSYEKL. CDR3 sequence (DNA): TGCGCCAGCAGCCTAGCGGGGGGGATTCGGTATTTT. Protein product: CASSLAGGIRYF.

V is TRBV30 and J is TRBJ2-3; TRBD1 aligns across 9 bases. CDR1 GTSNPN and CDR2 SVGIG come from the germline V gene (reference sequence). V lost 2 bases to trimming and J lost 4 bases; unmatched junction nucleotides: 4. The CDR3 length is 14 residues. The CDR3 coding sequence is TGTGCCTGGAGTCGGACAGGGGAGGCAGATACGCAGTATTTT. The encoded protein is CAWSRTGEADTQYF.

V gene TRBV11-2 combines with J gene TRBJ2-6, with TRBD1 as a possible D gene (5 bases). V lost 6 bases and J 0 bases, leaving 12 bases between the germline ends. CDR3 length: 16 amino acids. Germline CDR1 and CDR2: SGHAT and FQNNGV. The CDR3 DNA reads TGTGCCAGCAGTACTACAGGATTCTCTGGGGCCAACGTCCTGACTTTC. It is translated as CASSTTGFSGANVLTF.

The genes are TRBV20-1 and TRBJ1-6, with no clear D. The V and J ends lost 5 bases and 8 bases respectively, with 7 bases between them. The CDR3 extends over 11 amino acids. Germline lookup yields CDR1 DFQATT and CDR2 SNEGSKA (reference sequence). As DNA, the CDR3 is TGCAGTGCTGGGCCAGATTCACCCCTCCACTTT. This encodes CSAGPDSPLHF.

The chain recombines TRBV28 with TRBJ1-5, with 8 bases matching TRBD1. CDR3 length: 14 amino acids. After removal of 5 bases from V and 3 bases from J, the junction contained 3 bases not matched to a gene. From germline, CDR1 is MDHEN and CDR2 SYDVKM. CDR3: CASSPTGVNQPQHF. In nucleotides, the CDR3 is TGTGCCAGCAGTCCGACAGGGGTCAATCAGCCCCAGCATTTT.

This clone was counted a single time. This chain connects TRBV19 to TRBJ1-2, with 7 bases that match TRBD1. The CDR3 sequence is 16 residues long. Trimming removed 7 bases from V and 5 bases from J; junction bases left unmatched: 16. Germline V gene data show CDR1 as LNHDA and CDR2 as SQIVND (reference sequence). DNA of the CDR3: TGTGCCAGTACCAAGGGGGCTCACCCAGGCGGATATGGCTACACCTTC. This encodes CASTKGAHPGGYGYTF.

The chain links TRBV7-8 to TRBJ2-7; weak D call: TRBD1 (6 bases). The CDR3 spans 15 residues. V gave up 2 bases and J gave up 3 bases, with 14 bases separating them. CDR1 is SGHVS and CDR2 is FQNEAQ in the germline V gene. The CDR3 sequence: CASSLTTGRIYEQYF. The CDR3, as DNA: TGTGCCAGCAGCTTAACTACAGGGCGAATCTACGAGCAGTACTTC.

V gene TRBV7-6 combines with J gene TRBJ1-5; possibly TRBD1 for D (5 bases). V shed 1 base and J shed 0 bases, with 13 bases lying between them. The CDR3 consists of 17 residues. The germline gives CDR1 SGHVS, CDR2 FNYEAQ. The CDR3 DNA follows: TGTGCCAGCAGCTTAGGCAGGGCGGGGGATAGCAATCAGCCCCAGCATTTT. Residues: CASSLGRAGDSNQPQHF.